The next 32 T cell receptor beta chains were all read from a single sample in a study of OX40 agonist ivuxolimab in advanced cancers. Using immunoSEQ multiplex PCR, the repertoire was profiled, and TCRdb retains in-frame clones only, with some absent. This sample yields more than 100,000 clones, of which about nine tenths are seen a single time; 0.85% to 1.4% belongs to the top ten. Sequencing was performed on CD4+ or CD8+ T cells sorted from blood, taken in a trial of the OX40 agonist ivuxolimab. These receptors all come from an adult with an advanced solid tumor such as melanoma, head and neck, liver or kidney cancer.

This clone has a single count. The gene calls are TRBV6-5 and TRBJ2-6; D is ambiguous. The CDR3 extends over 15 amino acids. Germline CDR1 MNHEY, CDR2 SVGAGI. V lost 0 bases and J 0 bases, leaving 3 bases between the germline ends. The CDR3 DNA sequence: TGTGCCAGCAGTTACTCCAACTCTGGGGCCAACGTCCTGACTTTC. This codes for CASSYSNSGANVLTF.

The V gene is TRBV21-1, the J gene TRBJ2-4. TRBV21-1 represents a pseudogene. The CDR3 runs 17 residues. In DNA form, the CDR3 reads TGTGCCAGCAGCAACGAAGGCCCCCAAGAGGGGAAAAACATTCAGTACTTC. It yields the protein CASSNEGPQEGKNIQYF.

The gene calls are TRBV6-6 and TRBJ2-5; D is unresolved. This CDR3 comprises 12 residues. Trimming cost V 7 bases and J 5 bases, with 11 bases left between them. Germline CDR1 reads MNHNY; CDR2 reads SVGAGI (reference sequence). CDR3 nucleotide sequence: TGTGCCAGCACTTTACACGGGGAGACCCAGTACTTC. Protein sequence: CASTLHGETQYF.

The chain links TRBV7-2 to TRBJ2-7, with 7 nucleotides matching TRBD1. The CDR3 is made up of 14 amino acids. V dropped 5 bases and J dropped 3; count of bases not matched to a gene: 7. Per the germline V gene, CDR1 is SGHTA and CDR2 is FQGNSA. This CDR3 is CASSPVGTDYEQYF. As DNA, the CDR3 is TGTGCCAGCAGCCCCGTTGGGACAGACTACGAGCAGTACTTC.

The rearrangement uses TRBV5-1 and TRBJ2-5, with 10 bases that match TRBD2. The junction had 6 bases not matched to a gene; V was cut back by 2 bases and J by 5 bases. CDR3 length: 15 amino acids. CDR1 is SGHRS and CDR2 is YFSETQ in the germline V gene. CDR3 in amino acids: CASSFLAGVAETQYF. DNA of the CDR3: TGCGCCAGCAGCTTTCTAGCGGGAGTGGCGGAGACCCAGTACTTC.

This clone was found once. This chain connects TRBV6-1 to TRBJ2-7; TRBD1 is a possible D gene (5 bases). Between the trimmed V and J ends, which lost 5 bases and 2 bases, there was a span of 10 bases. Germline CDR1 reads MNHNS; CDR2 reads SASEGT. The CDR3 consists of 13 residues. CDR3 coding DNA: TGTGCCAGCAGTCTACTGACAGCCTACGAGCAGTACTTC. Translated, it gives CASSLLTAYEQYF.

The chain uses TRBV9 and TRBJ2-1; D tentatively fits TRBD1 or TRBD2 (5 bases each). The CDR3 runs to 15 residues. Looked up from germline, CDR1 is SGDLS and CDR2 is YYNGEE. The germline V and J ends were trimmed by 4 bases and 9 bases, with 20 bases remaining between them. The CDR3 sequence: CASSPGGRAGSEQFF. The CDR3 bases are TGTGCCAGCAGCCCCGGCGGCAGGGCGGGTAGTGAGCAGTTCTTC.

V and J are TRBV6-1 and TRBJ1-5; D is ambiguous. The CDR3 loop spans 12 amino acids. Deletions cut 8 bases from V and 1 base from J, with 6 bases between. Germline V gives CDR1 MNHNS, CDR2 SASEGT. The CDR3, as DNA: TGTGCCAGCGCATGGAGCAATCAGCCCCAGCATTTT. Its protein is CASAWSNQPQHF.

Written as DNA, the CDR3 is TGTGCCATCAGTGGGGAACAGTCCTACGAGCAGTACTTC. It specifies CAISGEQSYEQYF. The V gene is TRBV10-3, the J gene TRBJ2-7; D is ambiguous. Germline assignment: CDR1 ENHRY and CDR2 SYGVKD. V lost 4 bases and J lost 1, with 8 bases in between. This CDR3 contains 13 residues.

The chain employs TRBV2 and TRBJ1-2; no clear D gene. The CDR3 totals 13 residues. Germline values: CDR1 SNHLY, CDR2 FYNNEI. The ends were cut back, 8 bases at V and 6 bases at J, with 16 bases in the middle. Written as DNA, the CDR3 is TGTGCCAGCGGCAACTACCGTGTGGATGGCTACACCTTC. The encoded protein is CASGNYRVDGYTF.

The gene calls are TRBV6-6 and TRBJ1-1, with D possibly matching TRBD1 (5 bases). Trimming removed 2 bases from V and 0 bases from J, with 10 bases in between. Germline lookup yields CDR1 MNHNY and CDR2 SVGAGI (reference sequence). The CDR3 spans 15 residues. The CDR3 spells CASSYRVGVNTEAFF. As DNA, the CDR3 is TGTGCCAGCAGTTACCGCGTGGGGGTGAACACTGAAGCTTTCTTT.

The chain is built from TRBV11-2 and TRBJ2-7, with D possibly matching TRBD2 (5 bases). V lost 3 bases and J lost 0, with 9 bases in between. The CDR3 covers 14 residues. Germline V gives CDR1 SGHAT, CDR2 FQNNGV. The CDR3 loop is CASSFASSSYEQYF. The CDR3 nucleotides read TGTGCCAGCAGCTTTGCTAGCTCCTCCTACGAGCAGTACTTC.

This chain uses TRBV9 with TRBJ2-5, with TRBD2 identical over 10 bases. The ends lost 7 bases at V and 2 bases at J; junction bases unmatched: 5. Germline-derived CDR1 and CDR2 are SGDLS and YYNGEE. This CDR3 region has 14 residues. Written as DNA, the CDR3 is TGTGCCAGCTCCGGACTAGCGGTACAAGAGACCCAGTACTTC. Protein product: CASSGLAVQETQYF.

The chain has TRBV5-1 and TRBJ1-1; TRBD1 might be the D (6 bases). CDR1 is SGHRS, CDR2 YFSETQ, per germline. This CDR3 region has 14 residues. V gave up 4 bases and J gave up 1 base, with 11 bases separating them. The CDR3 loop is CASSPRTANTEAFF. The CDR3, as DNA: TGCGCCAGCAGCCCTCGGACAGCGAACACTGAAGCTTTCTTT.

This chain connects TRBV10-3 to TRBJ1-5, with 10 bases identical to TRBD1. The CDR3 consists of 16 residues. Germline V gives CDR1 ENHRY, CDR2 SYGVKD. Trimming at V came to 0 bases and at J to 6 bases, leaving 5 bases not matched to a gene. The CDR3 DNA is TGTGCCATCAGTGAGTCGGGGGGACAGGGGTCTCAGCCCCAGCATTTT. Encoded protein: CAISESGGQGSQPQHF.

V usage is TRBV5-1 and J usage is TRBJ2-2; tentatively, D is TRBD1 (6 bases). Germline CDR1 and CDR2: SGHRS and YFSETQ. This CDR3 contains 16 residues. Trimming shortened V by 0 bases and J by 0 bases, and 9 bases separated the two germline ends. CDR3 loop: CASSLAGTPNTGELFF. The CDR3, as DNA: TGCGCCAGCAGCTTGGCCGGGACACCGAACACCGGGGAGCTGTTTTTT.

The V call is TRBV7-2, the J call TRBJ2-5; 7 bases map to TRBD2. The DNA end is a closer match to TRBJ2-7, so the J assignment may be wrong. This CDR3 has 16 amino acids. Germline loops: CDR1 SGHTA, CDR2 FQGNSA. The CDR3 loop is CASSLVRLAVYAEQYF. The CDR3, as DNA: TGTGCCAGCAGCTTAGTGCGACTAGCAGTCTACGCCGAGCAGTACTTC.

The chain carries TRBV7-2 and TRBJ2-2, with TRBD2 matching 10 bases. The V segment lost 4 bases and the J segment 4 bases; nucleotides outside the gene matches: 9. Germline lookup yields CDR1 SGHTA and CDR2 FQGNSA. CDR3 length: 17 amino acids. CDR3 nucleotide sequence: TGTGCCAGCAGCTCGGCTAGCGGGAGCTGGGGCACCGGGGAGCTGTTTTTT. It specifies CASSSASGSWGTGELFF.

The chain uses TRBV9 and TRBJ1-1, with D possibly being TRBD1 (5 bases). CDR3 length: 15 amino acids. Germline loops: CDR1 SGDLS, CDR2 YYNGEE. The germline V and J ends were trimmed by 0 bases and 6 bases, with 15 bases remaining between them. The CDR3, as DNA: TGTGCCAGCAGCGTAGGTGGGGCAGTAGAGCCTGAAGCTTTCTTT. It specifies CASSVGGAVEPEAFF.

The gene calls are TRBV11-2 and TRBJ2-5; D may correspond to TRBD1 or TRBD2 (7 bases each). This CDR3 has 16 amino acids. V lost 5 bases and J lost 0, with 16 bases in between. Germline CDR1 reads SGHAT; CDR2 reads FQNNGV. The CDR3 loop is CASSPQGGPNQETQYF. CDR3 nucleotides: TGTGCCAGCAGCCCGCAGGGGGGGCCAAACCAAGAGACCCAGTACTTC. Variable domain in full (rest from reference TRBV11-2 and TRBJ2-5): EAGVAQSPRYKIIEKRQSVAFWCNPISGHATLYWYQQILGQGPKLLIQFQNNGVVDDSQLPKDRFSAERLKGVDSTLKIQPAKLEDSAVYLCASSPQGGPNQETQYFGPGTRLLVL.

This chain joins TRBV18 and TRBJ1-2, with 8 bases lining up with TRBD1. The CDR3 is 12 amino acids. Losses at the gene ends were 4 bases for V and 7 bases for J; bases not matched to a gene: 2. Germline V CDR1 and CDR2: KGHSH, LQKENI. The CDR3 here is CASSRDRGGYTF. The DNA for the CDR3 is TGTGCCAGCTCACGCGACAGGGGTGGCTACACCTTC.

CDR3 sequence: CASRGLAGIFDTQYF. The CDR3 nucleotides read TGTGCCAGCAGAGGACTAGCGGGTATTTTTGATACGCAGTATTTT. V and J are TRBV7-9 and TRBJ2-3, with 11 bases aligning to TRBD2. Germline-derived CDR1 and CDR2 are SEHNR and FQNEAQ (reference sequence). The V gene end was trimmed by 6 bases and the J gene end by 6 bases; junction bases not matched to a gene: 8. The length of the CDR3 is 15 residues.

The rearrangement joins TRBV5-8 to TRBJ1-1; TRBD1 might be the D (6 bases). CDR3 length: 16 amino acids. Trimming removed 0 bases from V and 0 bases from J, with 12 bases in between. Looked up from germline, CDR1 is SGHTS and CDR2 is YDEGEE. The CDR3 protein is CASSLGFSGVNTEAFF. The CDR3 DNA reads TGTGCCAGCAGCTTGGGTTTTTCAGGGGTGAACACTGAAGCTTTCTTT.

This clone came up once. The chain couples TRBV11-2 to TRBJ2-2; D possibly corresponds to TRBD2 (5 bases). Germline V gene lookup returns CDR1 SGHAT and CDR2 FQNNGV. V was shortened by 4 bases and J by 4 bases, with 10 bases between the two germline ends. CDR3 length: 14 residues. CDR3 coding DNA: TGTGCCAGCAGCTCCCGGACTGTCACCGGGGAGCTGTTTTTT. The encoded protein is CASSSRTVTGELFF.

The rearrangement uses TRBV2 and TRBJ2-7, with 9 bases identical to TRBD2. Trimming at V came to 6 bases and at J to 2 bases, leaving 5 bases not matched to a gene. The CDR3 is made up of 14 amino acids. Germline V gives CDR1 SNHLY, CDR2 FYNNEI. This CDR3 reads CASRGTSRAYEQYF. CDR3 coding DNA: TGTGCCAGCAGGGGGACTAGCAGAGCCTACGAGCAGTACTTC.

This clone was detected only once. This chain links TRBV9 with TRBJ2-1, with 9 bases fitting TRBD2. Germline V lookup: CDR1 SGDLS, CDR2 YYNGEE. Losses at the gene ends were 4 bases for V and 0 bases for J; bases not matched to a gene: 2. The CDR3 is made up of 15 amino acids. The CDR3 is CASSLLAGSYNEQFF. CDR3 bases: TGTGCCAGCAGCTTACTAGCGGGCTCCTACAATGAGCAGTTCTTC. Filled out from reference TRBV9 and TRBJ2-1, the complete variable domain reads DSGVTQTPKHLITATGQRVTLRCSPRSGDLSVYWYQQSLDQGLQFLIQYYNGEERAKGNILERFSAQQFPDLHSELNLSSLELGDSALYFCASSLLAGSYNEQFFGPGTRLTVL.

This rearrangement joins TRBV19 to TRBJ2-1; 7 bases line up with TRBD2. J lost 5 bases, V lost 7 bases, and 11 bases had no gene match. Looked up from germline, CDR1 is LNHDA and CDR2 is SQIVND (reference sequence). The CDR3 has 15 residues. CDR3 DNA: TGTGCCAGTACCCTTCGGGGGGACCATAACAATGAGCAGTTCTTC. It translates to CASTLRGDHNNEQFF.

The rearrangement joins TRBV2 to TRBJ2-2; TRBD1 matches 8 bases. Germline V gene lookup returns CDR1 SNHLY and CDR2 FYNNEI. The J segment lost 1 base and the V segment lost 8 bases, leaving 9 bases of the junction unmatched. The CDR3 runs to 16 residues. The CDR3 here is CASHVRGQVNTGELFF. The CDR3 DNA is TGTGCCAGCCATGTGAGGGGACAGGTGAACACCGGGGAGCTGTTTTTT.

This clone occurred once. The chain employs TRBV19 and TRBJ2-7; weak D call: TRBD2 (5 bases). Per the germline V gene, CDR1 is LNHDA and CDR2 is SQIVND (reference sequence). The CDR3 consists of 14 residues. Trimming shortened V by 8 bases and J by 4 bases, and 18 bases separated the two germline ends. CDR3 DNA: TGTGCCAGTGCACATGGGGAGCTGGGTTACGAGCAGTACTTC. It codes for CASAHGELGYEQYF.

This clone showed up just once. The chain has TRBV7-9 and TRBJ1-3, with 7 bases fitting TRBD1. The CDR3 extends over 18 amino acids. Germline trimming cut 3 bases from V and 0 bases from J; bases unmatched to any gene: 11. Germline CDR1 reads SEHNR; CDR2 reads FQNEAQ (reference sequence). CDR3 loop: CASSLTQQGPHSGNTIYF. DNA of the CDR3: TGTGCCAGCAGCTTGACACAACAGGGGCCCCACTCTGGAAACACCATATATTTT.

CDR3 sequence: CASSPTSGRDYNEQFF. The CDR3, as DNA: TGTGCCAGCAGCCCGACTAGCGGGAGGGACTACAATGAGCAGTTCTTC. The chain recombines TRBV5-4 with TRBJ2-1; 14 bases match TRBD2. The V segment lost 4 bases and the J segment 3 bases; nucleotides outside the gene matches: 3. CDR1 is SGHNT and CDR2 is YYREEE in the germline V gene (reference sequence). The CDR3 is 16 residues long.

The chain carries TRBV19 and TRBJ2-2; D call uncertain. Germline V lookup: CDR1 LNHDA, CDR2 SQIVND (reference sequence). The CDR3 loop spans 15 amino acids. The germline V and J ends were trimmed by 8 bases and 6 bases, with 19 bases remaining between them. The CDR3 region is CASEWNPSLAGELFF. Written as DNA, the CDR3 is TGTGCCAGTGAGTGGAACCCCTCATTGGCCGGGGAGCTGTTTTTT.